Listed below are T cell receptor beta chains from one sample, sequenced in a study of blood T cell repertoires in COVID-19. Sequencing was performed with immunoSEQ multiplex PCR; in TCRdb, only in-frame clones are kept and a portion is missing. The sample has roughly 97,000 clones, about 80% seen once. The sequenced sample consisted of peripheral blood. The origin of the receptors is a woman over 75 with active or convalescent COVID-19. Both conserved end residues are part of each CDR3. D genes are given only for firm matches. Clone size is stated in some rows and not others, as once, few, many or a class when expanded.

j_call | v_call | d_call | clone_size | cdr3_nt | cdr3_aa
TRBJ1-1 | TRBV28 | TRBD1 | NA | TGTGCCAGCAGTTTCCCCGACAGGGGAGCTTTCTTT | CASSFPDRGAFF
TRBJ2-7 | TRBV5-1 | TRBD2 | NA | TGCGCCAGCAGCCGGGGACTAGCGGGAGATGAGCAGTACTTC | CASSRGLAGDEQYF
TRBJ1-2 | TRBV12-3/TRBV12-4 | TRBD1 | NA | TGTGCCAGCAGAGGACAGGGGGATAATGGCTACACCTTC | CASRGQGDNGYTF
TRBJ2-1 | TRBV3-1/TRBV3-2 | NA | NA | TGTGCCAGCAGCCAAGGGAGGATAGCCGGGCAGTTCTTC | CASSQGRIAGQFF
TRBJ1-4 | TRBV19 | NA | NA | TGTGCCAGTAGTAGGGCAGGGGATGGAGAAAAACTGTTTTTT | CASSRAGDGEKLFF
TRBJ2-2 | TRBV3-1/TRBV3-2 | NA | NA | TGTGCCAGCAGCCCTACAGGGAACACCGGGGAGCTGTTTTTT | CASSPTGNTGELFF
TRBJ2-1 | TRBV3-1/TRBV3-2 | NA | NA | TGTGCCAGCAGCCAAGCTGCTAGAATCCCTTACAATGAGCAGTTCTTC | CASSQAARIPYNEQFF
TRBJ2-7 | TRBV18 | TRBD1 | NA | TGTGCCAGCTCACCAAATCAGGGACAGGGGGCTCTCGAGCAGTACTTC | CASSPNQGQGALEQYF
TRBJ1-2 | TRBV5-1 | NA | NA | TGCGCCAGCAGCGACTCGGGGAACTATGGCTACACCTTC | CASSDSGNYGYTF
TRBJ2-7 | TRBV11-2 | TRBD2 | NA | TGTGCCAGCAGCTTAGAAGGCGGGGGGACCTACGAGCAGTACTTC | CASSLEGGGTYEQYF
TRBJ1-5 | TRBV28 | TRBD1 | NA | TGTGCCAGCAGGCCAACAGGGGACGGGCAGCCCCAGCATTTT | CASRPTGDGQPQHF
TRBJ1-1 | TRBV5-1 | NA | NA | TGCGCCAGCAGCTATACCGGGAAAGCTTTCTTT | CASSYTGKAFF
TRBJ1-1 | TRBV12-3/TRBV12-4 | TRBD1 | NA | TGTGCCAGCAGTGTGACAGGGAAGTTTGAAGCTTTCTTT | CASSVTGKFEAFF
TRBJ2-3 | TRBV5-6 | TRBD2 | NA | TGTGCCAGCAGCTTGCGGAGCGGGGGTTTCGTTTTGGATACGCAGTATTTT | CASSLRSGGFVLDTQYF
TRBJ2-1 | TRBV5-6 | TRBD2 | NA | TGTGCCAGCAGCTTGTTGACTAGCGGGAGGCTCTATGAGCAGTTCTTC | CASSLLTSGRLYEQFF
TRBJ1-3 | TRBV10-3 | NA | NA | TGTGCCATCCAGGGTTTGGCTGGAAACACCATATATTTT | CAIQGLAGNTIYF
TRBJ2-2 | TRBV7-3 | NA | NA | TGTGCCAGCAGCCTAGGAAGCACCGGGGAGCTGTTTTTT | CASSLGSTGELFF
TRBJ1-2 | TRBV19 | NA | few | TGTGCCAGTAGTATTTTAGGAGGGCCCTATGGCTACACCTTC | CASSILGGPYGYTF
TRBJ2-7 | TRBV7-3 | NA | few | TGTGCCAGCAGCGAGAGTGGGGGAGGAAAGCAGTACTTC | CASSESGGGKQYF
TRBJ2-7 | TRBV10-3 | NA | NA | TGTGCCATCTCTAGAGGAAACTACGAGCAGTACTTC | CAISRGNYEQYF
TRBJ2-5 | TRBV6-5 | NA | once | TGTGCCAGCAGTTCTCGGGGTATTGAAGAGACCCAGTACTTC | CASSSRGIEETQYF
TRBJ2-3 | TRBV29-1 | NA | NA | TGCAGCGTTGAAGCCGGTAATACGCAGTATTTT | CSVEAGNTQYF
TRBJ2-1 | TRBV16 | TRBD1 | few | TGTGCCAGCAGCCACTTGGGACAGGGGAACCACAATGAGCAGTTCTTC | CASSHLGQGNHNEQFF